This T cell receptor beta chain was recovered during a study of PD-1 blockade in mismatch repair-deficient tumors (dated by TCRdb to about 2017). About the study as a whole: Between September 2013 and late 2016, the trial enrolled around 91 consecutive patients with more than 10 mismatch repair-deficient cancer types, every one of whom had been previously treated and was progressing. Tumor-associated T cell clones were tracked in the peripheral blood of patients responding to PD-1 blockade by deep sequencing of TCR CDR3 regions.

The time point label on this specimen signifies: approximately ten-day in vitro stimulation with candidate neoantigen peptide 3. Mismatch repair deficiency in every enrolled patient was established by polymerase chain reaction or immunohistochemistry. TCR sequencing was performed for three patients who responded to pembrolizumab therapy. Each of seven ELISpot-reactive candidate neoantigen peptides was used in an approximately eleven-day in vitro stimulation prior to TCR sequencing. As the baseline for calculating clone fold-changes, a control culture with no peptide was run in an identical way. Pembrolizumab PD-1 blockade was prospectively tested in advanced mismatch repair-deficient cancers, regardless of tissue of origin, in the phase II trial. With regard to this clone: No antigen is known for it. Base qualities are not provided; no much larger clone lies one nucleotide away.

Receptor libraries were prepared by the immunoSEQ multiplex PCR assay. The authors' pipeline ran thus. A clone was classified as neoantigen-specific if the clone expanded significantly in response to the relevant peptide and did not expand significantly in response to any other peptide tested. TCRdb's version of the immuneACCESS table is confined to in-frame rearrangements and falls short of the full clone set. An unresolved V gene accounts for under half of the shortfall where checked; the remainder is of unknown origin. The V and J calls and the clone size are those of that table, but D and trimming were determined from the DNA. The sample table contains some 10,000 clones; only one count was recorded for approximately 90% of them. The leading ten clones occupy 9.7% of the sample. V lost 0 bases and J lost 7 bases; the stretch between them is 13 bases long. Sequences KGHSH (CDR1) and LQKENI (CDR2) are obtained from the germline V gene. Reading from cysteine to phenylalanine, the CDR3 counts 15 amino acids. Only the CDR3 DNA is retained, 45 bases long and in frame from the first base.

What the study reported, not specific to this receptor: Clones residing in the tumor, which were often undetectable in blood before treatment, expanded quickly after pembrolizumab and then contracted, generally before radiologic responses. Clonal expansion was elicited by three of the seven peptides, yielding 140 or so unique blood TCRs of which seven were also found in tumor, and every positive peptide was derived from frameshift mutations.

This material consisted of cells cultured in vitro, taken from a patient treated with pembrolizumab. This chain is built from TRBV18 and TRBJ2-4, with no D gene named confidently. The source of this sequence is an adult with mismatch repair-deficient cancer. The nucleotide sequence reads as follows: TGTGCCAGCTCACCACCCCAATCCATCGGGAACATTCAGTACTTC. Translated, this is CASSPPQSIGNIQYF. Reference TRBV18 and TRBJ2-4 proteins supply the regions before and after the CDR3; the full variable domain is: NAGVMQNPRHLVRRRGQEARLRCSPMKGHSHVYWYRQLPEEGLKFMVYLQKENIIDESGMPKERFSAEFPKEGPSILRIQQVVRGDSAAYFCASSPPQSIGNIQYFGAGTRLSVL.